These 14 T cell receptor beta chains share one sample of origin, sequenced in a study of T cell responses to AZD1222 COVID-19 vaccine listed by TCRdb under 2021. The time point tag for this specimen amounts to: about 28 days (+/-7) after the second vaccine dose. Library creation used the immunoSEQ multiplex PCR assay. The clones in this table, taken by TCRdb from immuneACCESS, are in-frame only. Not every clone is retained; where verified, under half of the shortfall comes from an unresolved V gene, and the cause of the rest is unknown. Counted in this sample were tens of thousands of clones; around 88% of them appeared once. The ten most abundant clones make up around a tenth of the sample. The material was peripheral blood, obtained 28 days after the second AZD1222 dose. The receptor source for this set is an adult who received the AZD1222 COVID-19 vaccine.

CDR3 DNA sequence: TGTGCCAGCAGTCGAGAAACTTGGAGTGAAGCTTTCTTT. Its protein is CASSRETWSEAFF. V and J are TRBV6-5 and TRBJ1-1, with no clear D. The CDR3 totals 13 residues. Germline CDR1 reads MNHEY; CDR2 reads SVGAGI. V dropped 5 bases and J dropped 7 bases, with 14 bases sitting between them.

The CDR3 protein is CASRSSGSSYNEQFF. Here the CDR3 DNA reads TGTGCCAGCAGGTCGAGCGGGAGCTCCTACAATGAGCAGTTCTTC. The chain joins TRBV2 to TRBJ2-1; 8 bases map to TRBD2. Germline CDR1 SNHLY, CDR2 FYNNEI. This CDR3 has 15 amino acids. V lost 6 bases and J lost 0; bases outside the gene matches: 4.

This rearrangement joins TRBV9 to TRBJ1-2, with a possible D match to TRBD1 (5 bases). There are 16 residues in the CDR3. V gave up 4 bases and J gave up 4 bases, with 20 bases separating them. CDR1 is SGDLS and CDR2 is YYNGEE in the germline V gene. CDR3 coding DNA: TGTGCCAGCAGCAACAGCCGGACGAGGGGAGGCTATGGCTACACCTTC. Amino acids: CASSNSRTRGGYGYTF.

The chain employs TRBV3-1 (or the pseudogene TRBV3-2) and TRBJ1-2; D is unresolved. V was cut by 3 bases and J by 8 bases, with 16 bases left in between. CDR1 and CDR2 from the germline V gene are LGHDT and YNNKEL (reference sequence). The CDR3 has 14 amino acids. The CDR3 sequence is CASSQLEADKGYTF. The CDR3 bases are TGTGCCAGCAGCCAGTTGGAGGCCGATAAGGGCTACACCTTC.

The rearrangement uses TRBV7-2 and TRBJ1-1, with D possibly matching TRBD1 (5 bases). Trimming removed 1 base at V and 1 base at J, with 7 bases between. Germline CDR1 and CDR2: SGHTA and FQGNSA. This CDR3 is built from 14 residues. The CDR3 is CASSLGQGNTEAFF. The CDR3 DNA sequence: TGTGCCAGCAGCTTAGGGCAGGGGAACACTGAAGCTTTCTTT.

CDR3 DNA sequence: TGCGCCAGCAGCTTGGTTAGGTCCTTAGCAGGGGGCAACACAGATACGCAGTATTTT. It codes for CASSLVRSLAGGNTDTQYF. The chain couples TRBV5-1 to TRBJ2-3, with TRBD1 matching 8 bases. The CDR3 is 19 residues long. V dropped 0 bases and J dropped 2; count of bases not matched to a gene: 14. Looked up from germline, CDR1 is SGHRS and CDR2 is YFSETQ. Complete variable domain (other parts from reference TRBV5-1 and TRBJ2-3): KAGVTQTPRYLIKTRGQQVTLSCSPISGHRSVSWYQQTPGQGLQFLFEYFSETQRNKGNFPGRFSGRQFSNSRSEMNVSTLELGDSALYLCASSLVRSLAGGNTDTQYFGPGTRLTVL.

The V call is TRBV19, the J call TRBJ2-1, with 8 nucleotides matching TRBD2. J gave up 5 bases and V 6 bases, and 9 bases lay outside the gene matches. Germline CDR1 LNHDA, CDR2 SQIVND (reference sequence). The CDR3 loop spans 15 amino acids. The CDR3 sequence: CASSAGGPIHNEQFF. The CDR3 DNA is TGTGCCAGTAGCGCGGGGGGACCCATTCACAATGAGCAGTTCTTC.

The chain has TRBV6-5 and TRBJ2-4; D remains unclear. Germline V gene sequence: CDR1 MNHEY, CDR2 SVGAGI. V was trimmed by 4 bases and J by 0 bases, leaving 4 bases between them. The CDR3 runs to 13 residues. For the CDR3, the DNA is TGTGCCAGCAGTTTGATAGCCAAAAACATTCAGTACTTC. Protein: CASSLIAKNIQYF.

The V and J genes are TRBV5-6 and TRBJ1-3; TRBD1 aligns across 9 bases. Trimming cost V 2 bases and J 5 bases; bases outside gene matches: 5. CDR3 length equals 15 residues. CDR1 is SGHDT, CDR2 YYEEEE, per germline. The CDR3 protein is CASSFLGQGRNTIYF. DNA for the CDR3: TGTGCCAGCAGCTTCTTGGGACAGGGAAGAAACACCATATATTTT.

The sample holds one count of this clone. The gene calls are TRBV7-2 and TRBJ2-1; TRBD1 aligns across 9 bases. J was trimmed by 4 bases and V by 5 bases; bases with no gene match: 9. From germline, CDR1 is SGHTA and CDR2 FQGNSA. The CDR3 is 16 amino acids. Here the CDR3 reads CASSIRTGAGYNEQFF. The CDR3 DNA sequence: TGTGCCAGCAGCATACGGACAGGGGCCGGATACAATGAGCAGTTCTTC. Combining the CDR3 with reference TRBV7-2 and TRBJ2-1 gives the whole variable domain GAGVSQSPSNKVTEKGKDVELRCDPISGHTALYWYRQSLGQGLEFLIYFQGNSAPDKSGLPSDRFSAERTGGSVSTLTIQRTQQEDSAVYLCASSIRTGAGYNEQFFGPGTRLTVL.

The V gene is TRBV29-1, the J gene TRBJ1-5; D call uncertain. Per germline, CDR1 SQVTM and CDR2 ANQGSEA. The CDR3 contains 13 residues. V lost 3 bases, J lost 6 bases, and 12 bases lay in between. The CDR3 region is CSVERWEGQPQHF. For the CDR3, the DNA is TGCAGCGTTGAGAGATGGGAGGGTCAGCCCCAGCATTTT.

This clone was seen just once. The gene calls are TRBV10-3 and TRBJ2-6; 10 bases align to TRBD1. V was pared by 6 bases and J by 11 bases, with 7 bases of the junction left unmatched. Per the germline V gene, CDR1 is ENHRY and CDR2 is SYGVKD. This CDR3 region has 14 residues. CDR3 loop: CAIRRDRGWDVLTF. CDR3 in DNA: TGTGCCATCAGACGGGACAGGGGATGGGACGTCCTGACTTTC.

DNA for the CDR3: TGTGCCAGCAGCCGGGACAGGGTGGGGGACGAGCAGTACTTC. Protein product: CASSRDRVGDEQYF. V gene TRBV3-1 (or the pseudogene TRBV3-2) combines with J gene TRBJ2-7; 9 nucleotides align to TRBD1. The CDR3 is 14 residues long. The trim removed 4 bases at V and 5 bases at J, leaving 6 bases unmatched. Germline V gene sequence: CDR1 LGHDT, CDR2 YNNKEL (reference sequence).

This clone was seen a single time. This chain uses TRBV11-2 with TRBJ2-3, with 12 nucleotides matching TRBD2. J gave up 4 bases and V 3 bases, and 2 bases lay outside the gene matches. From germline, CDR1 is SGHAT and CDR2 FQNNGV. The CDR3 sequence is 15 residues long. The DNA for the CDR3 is TGTGCCAGCAGCTTTCTAGCGGGGGGGGCAGATACGCAGTATTTT. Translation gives CASSFLAGGADTQYF.